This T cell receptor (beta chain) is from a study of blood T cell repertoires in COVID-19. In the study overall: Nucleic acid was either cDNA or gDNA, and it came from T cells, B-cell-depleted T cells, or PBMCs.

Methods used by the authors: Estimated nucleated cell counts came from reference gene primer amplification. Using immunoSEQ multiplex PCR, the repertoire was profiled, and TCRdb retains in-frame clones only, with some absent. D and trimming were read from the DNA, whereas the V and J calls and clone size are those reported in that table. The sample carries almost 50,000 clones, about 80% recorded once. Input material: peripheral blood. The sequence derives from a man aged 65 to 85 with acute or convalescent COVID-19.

The CDR3 sequence is CASRSLPGQANTGELFF. The CDR3 DNA sequence: TGTGCAAGTCGCTCCCTACCGGGACAGGCCAACACCGGGGAGCTGTTTTTT. The chain has TRBV12-2 and TRBJ2-2; no DNA check was done on the table's D call, TRBD1. TRBV12-2 corresponds to a pseudogene. CDR3 length: 17 residues.